This T cell receptor (beta chain) comes out of a study of blood T cell repertoires in COVID-19. Study-level information: Samples came from the United States, Italy and Spain, spanning acute and convalescent COVID-19.

In the case of this clone: A read error may account for a junction end that differs from germline.

Per the study methods: Reference gene primer amplification gave nucleated cell count estimates. Sequenced by immunoSEQ multiplex PCR; TCRdb stores in-frame clones only, minus some. V, J and clone size were drawn from that table, and D and trimming were deduced from the DNA. The sample yields roughly 230,000 clones, approximately 86% seen once. There are 12 residues in the CDR3. Sequenced input: peripheral blood. This chain connects TRBV12-3 or TRBV12-4 to TRBJ1-2; TRBD1 might be the D (5 bases). The sequence was obtained from a human donor in a cohort sampled during active COVID-19. The CDR3 loop reads CASSILGAGGAF. The CDR3 coding sequence is TGTGCCAGCAGTATCCTTGGGGCCGGGGGGGCCTTC.